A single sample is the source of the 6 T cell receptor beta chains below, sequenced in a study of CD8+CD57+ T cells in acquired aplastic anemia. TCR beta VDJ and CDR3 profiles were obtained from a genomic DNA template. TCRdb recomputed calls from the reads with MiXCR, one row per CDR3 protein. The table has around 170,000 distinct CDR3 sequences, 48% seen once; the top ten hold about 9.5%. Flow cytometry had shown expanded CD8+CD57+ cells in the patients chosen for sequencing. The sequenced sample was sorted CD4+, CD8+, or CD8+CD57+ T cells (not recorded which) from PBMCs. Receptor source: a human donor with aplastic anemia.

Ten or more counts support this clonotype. CDR3 nucleotides: TGTGCCAGCAGTCCACGGAACGAGCAGTACTTC. Translated, it gives CASSPRNEQYF. The rearrangement uses TRBV12-3 or TRBV12-4 and TRBJ2-7; the D is unclear. The V gene lost 5 bases and the J gene lost 5 bases, with 7 bases spanning the gap. The CDR3 covers 11 residues.

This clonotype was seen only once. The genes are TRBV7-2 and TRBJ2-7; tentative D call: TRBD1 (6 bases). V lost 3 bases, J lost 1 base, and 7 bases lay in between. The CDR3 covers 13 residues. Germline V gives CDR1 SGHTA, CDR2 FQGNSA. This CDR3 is CASSFQGSYEQYF. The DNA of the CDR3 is TGTGCCAGCAGCTTCCAGGGGTCCTACGAGCAGTACTTC.

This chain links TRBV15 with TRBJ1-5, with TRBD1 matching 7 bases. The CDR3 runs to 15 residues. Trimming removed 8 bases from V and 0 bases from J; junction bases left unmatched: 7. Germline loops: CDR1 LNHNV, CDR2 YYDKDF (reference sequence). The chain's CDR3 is CATEGQPTSNQPQHF. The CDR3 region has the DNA TGTGCCACCGAGGGACAGCCAACTAGCAATCAGCCCCAGCATTTT.

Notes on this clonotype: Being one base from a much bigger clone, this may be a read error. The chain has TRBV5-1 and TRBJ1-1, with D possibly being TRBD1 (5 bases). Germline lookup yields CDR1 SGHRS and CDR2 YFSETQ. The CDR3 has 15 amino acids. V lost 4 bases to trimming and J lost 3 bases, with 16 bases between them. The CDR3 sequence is CASSNPTAMDTEAFF. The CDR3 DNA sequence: TGCGCCAGCAGCAACCCGACAGCAATGGACACTGAAGCTTTCTTT.

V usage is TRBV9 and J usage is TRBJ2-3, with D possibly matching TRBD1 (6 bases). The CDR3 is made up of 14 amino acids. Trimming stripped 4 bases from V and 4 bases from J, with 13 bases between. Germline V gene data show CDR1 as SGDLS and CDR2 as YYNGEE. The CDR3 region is CASSPRDISDTQYF. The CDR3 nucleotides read TGTGCCAGCAGCCCAAGGGACATCTCAGATACGCAGTATTTT.

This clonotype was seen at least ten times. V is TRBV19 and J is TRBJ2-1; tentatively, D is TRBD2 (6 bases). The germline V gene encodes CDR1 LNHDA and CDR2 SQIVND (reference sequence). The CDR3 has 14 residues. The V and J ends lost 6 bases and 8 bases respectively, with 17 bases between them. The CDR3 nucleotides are TGTGCCAGTAGGGGGACTGGCGGAGGGTATGAGCAGTTCTTC. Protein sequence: CASRGTGGGYEQFF.